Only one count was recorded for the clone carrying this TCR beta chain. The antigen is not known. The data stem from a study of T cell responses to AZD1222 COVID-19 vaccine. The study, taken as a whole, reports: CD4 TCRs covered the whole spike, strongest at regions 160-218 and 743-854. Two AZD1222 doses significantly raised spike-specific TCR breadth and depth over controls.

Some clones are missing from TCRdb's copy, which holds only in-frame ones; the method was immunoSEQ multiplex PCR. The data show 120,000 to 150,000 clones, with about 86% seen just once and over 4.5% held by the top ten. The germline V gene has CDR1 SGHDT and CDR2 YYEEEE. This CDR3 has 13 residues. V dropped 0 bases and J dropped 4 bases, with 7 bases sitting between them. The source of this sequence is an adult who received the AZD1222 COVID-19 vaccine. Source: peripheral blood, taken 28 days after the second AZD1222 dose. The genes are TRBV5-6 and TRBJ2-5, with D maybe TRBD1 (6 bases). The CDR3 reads CASSLGRGETQYF. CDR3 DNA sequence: TGTGCCAGCAGCTTGGGCAGGGGAGAGACCCAGTACTTC.